Below, 28 T cell receptor beta chains from the same sample are listed, as sequenced in a study of blood T cell repertoires in COVID-19 (dated by TCRdb to the early 2020s). The library was generated by the immunoSEQ multiplex PCR assay. The source is immuneACCESS, and TCRdb retained only in-frame sequences with V and J called. Part of the clones is not carried over; for the studies checked, unresolved V genes explain less than half of this, and the remainder is unexplained. The sample contains 310,000 or so clones, 90% of them found a single time. Clones ranked in the top ten supply roughly 1.6% of the sample. The sequencing sample was made of PBMCs or T cells enriched from blood (not recorded which). These receptors originate from a woman in her late teens or twenties with acute COVID-19.

The sample holds one count of this clone. The gene calls are TRBV28 and TRBJ1-5; 8 bases match TRBD1. Looked up from germline, CDR1 is MDHEN and CDR2 is SYDVKM. With V trimmed by 4 bases and J by 4 bases, 6 bases remained unmatched. This CDR3 contains 15 residues. Written as DNA, the CDR3 is TGTGCCAGCAGTTGGGGACAGGCATATAATCAGCCCCAGCATTTT. This translates into CASSWGQAYNQPQHF.

The gene calls are TRBV18 and TRBJ2-7, with a weak D call TRBD1 (6 bases). V was cut by 0 bases and J by 4 bases, with 10 bases left in between. In germline, CDR1 is KGHSH, CDR2 LQKENI. This CDR3 is built from 14 residues. The CDR3 nucleotides are TGTGCCAGCTCACCACCGGGACAACGATACGAGCAGTACTTC. The encoded protein is CASSPPGQRYEQYF.

This chain uses TRBV5-5 with TRBJ2-7, with 8 bases that match TRBD1. CDR3 length: 15 amino acids. Germline V gene data show CDR1 as SGHKS and CDR2 as YYEKEE (reference sequence). V gave up 0 bases and J gave up 2 bases; unmatched junction bases: 4. CDR3: CASSLVVGQAYEQYF. The CDR3 DNA is TGTGCCAGCAGCTTGGTAGTGGGACAGGCCTACGAGCAGTACTTC.

The gene calls are TRBV7-2 and TRBJ1-3, with D perhaps TRBD1 (5 bases). V shed 2 bases and J shed 0 bases, with 17 bases lying between them. This CDR3 has 18 residues. The V gene's germline CDR1 is SGHTA and CDR2 FQGNSA. Here the CDR3 DNA reads TGTGCCAGCAGCTTAACGGCGCTCACAGGAGCCTCTGGAAACACCATATATTTT. Protein: CASSLTALTGASGNTIYF.

Only one count was recorded for this clone. The CDR3 loop reads CASSRSSDSYEQYF. CDR3 DNA: TGCGCCAGCAGCCGTTCTAGCGACTCCTACGAGCAGTACTTC. This rearrangement joins TRBV4-1 to TRBJ2-7; a weak D match, TRBD2 (6 bases). The germline V gene has CDR1 MGHRA and CDR2 YSYEKL. The CDR3 spans 14 residues. V was trimmed by 4 bases and J by 0 bases, leaving 10 bases between them.

The V and J genes are TRBV7-2 and TRBJ1-5; TRBD1 is a possible D gene (5 bases). Looked up from germline, CDR1 is SGHTA and CDR2 is FQGNSA. The CDR3 sequence is 15 residues long. Deletions cut 5 bases from V and 2 bases from J, with 13 bases between. The CDR3 loop reads CASSPRQGRNQPQHF. In DNA form, the CDR3 reads TGTGCCAGCAGCCCCCGGCAGGGCCGCAATCAGCCCCAGCATTTT.

V and J are TRBV28 and TRBJ2-7, with D possibly TRBD1 on 6 matching bases. The CDR3 loop spans 14 amino acids. Trimming left V 6 bases short and J 2 bases short, with 14 bases between. The germline gives CDR1 MDHEN, CDR2 SYDVKM. The CDR3 protein is CASRPTTGPYEQYF. The DNA for the CDR3 is TGTGCCAGCAGACCTACGACAGGTCCCTACGAGCAGTACTTC.

CDR3 amino acids: CASSPTWSGDEQFF. The CDR3 DNA sequence: TGTGCCAGCTCACCAACCTGGAGCGGGGATGAGCAGTTCTTC. The V call is TRBV18, the J call TRBJ2-1; the match to TRBD2 covers 7 bases. Germline V lookup: CDR1 KGHSH, CDR2 LQKENI. The CDR3 is made up of 14 amino acids. Germline trimming cut 2 bases from V and 8 bases from J; bases unmatched to any gene: 6. The full variable domain, its missing parts supplied by reference TRBV18 and TRBJ2-1, is NAGVMQNPRHLVRRRGQEARLRCSPMKGHSHVYWYRQLPEEGLKFMVYLQKENIIDESGMPKERFSAEFPKEGPSILRIQQVVRGDSAAYFCASSPTWSGDEQFFGPGTRLTVL.

The V and J genes are TRBV19 and TRBJ2-7; a possible D gene is TRBD1 (6 bases). This CDR3 is built from 14 residues. Germline loops: CDR1 LNHDA, CDR2 SQIVND (reference sequence). V shed 6 bases and J shed 0 bases, with 12 bases lying between them. The CDR3: CASSTGHPSYEQYF. The CDR3 DNA reads as TGTGCCAGTAGCACGGGACACCCCTCCTACGAGCAGTACTTC.

The V gene is TRBV2, the J gene TRBJ2-7, with TRBD1 identical over 12 bases. After removal of 5 bases from V and 1 base from J, the junction contained 3 bases not matched to a gene. Per germline, CDR1 SNHLY and CDR2 FYNNEI. The CDR3 loop spans 15 amino acids. The CDR3 protein is CASSRDRGRSYEQYF. CDR3 DNA: TGTGCCAGCAGTCGGGACAGGGGGCGATCCTACGAGCAGTACTTC.

The chain joins TRBV14 to TRBJ2-2; 8 bases match TRBD2. Germline V lookup: CDR1 SGHDN, CDR2 FVKESK. V gave up 2 bases and J gave up 7 bases; unmatched junction bases: 15. The CDR3 length is 18 residues. The CDR3 coding sequence is TGTGCCAGCAGCCAACTACTCGTCAGCGGGAGTGCTCGCGGGGAGCTGTTTTTT. As protein: CASSQLLVSGSARGELFF. Using reference TRBV14 and TRBJ2-2 for the parts outside the CDR3, the full variable domain is EAGVTQFPSHSVIEKGQTVTLRCDPISGHDNLYWYRRVMGKEIKFLLHFVKESKQDESGMPNNRFLAERTGGTYSTLKVQPAELEDSGVYFCASSQLLVSGSARGELFFGEGSRLTVL.

V gene TRBV6-1 combines with J gene TRBJ2-7; 7 bases are shared with TRBD2. With V trimmed by 2 bases and J by 3 bases, 7 bases remained unmatched. Germline V gene sequence: CDR1 MNHNS, CDR2 SASEGT. This CDR3 comprises 15 residues. Here the CDR3 DNA reads TGTGCCAGCAGTGAATCGGGGAGGGGAAACTACGAGCAGTACTTC. Its protein is CASSESGRGNYEQYF.

The CDR3 sequence is CASSLYTEGAAGDSGYTF. The CDR3 nucleotides read TGTGCCAGCAGCTTATATACAGAGGGGGCAGCGGGGGATTCTGGCTACACCTTC. This rearrangement joins TRBV11-2 to TRBJ1-2; 7 positions agree with TRBD1. CDR3 length: 18 amino acids. Germline CDR1 reads SGHAT; CDR2 reads FQNNGV. V gave up 2 bases and J gave up 7 bases; unmatched junction bases: 19.

This chain connects TRBV7-9 to TRBJ2-3, with 8 bases fitting TRBD2. The CDR3 contains 16 residues. Looked up from germline, CDR1 is SEHNR and CDR2 is FQNEAQ (reference sequence). J was trimmed by 4 bases and V by 5 bases; bases with no gene match: 11. The CDR3 nucleotides read TGTGCCAGCAGCCGGGGGGTAGCGGGGCGGGCAGATACGCAGTATTTT. Amino acids: CASSRGVAGRADTQYF.

This clone was observed a few times. The chain has TRBV18 and TRBJ2-5; 8 nucleotides line up with TRBD2. The CDR3 has 16 residues. V lost 2 bases and J lost 4; bases outside the gene matches: 9. Germline assignment: CDR1 KGHSH and CDR2 LQKENI. CDR3 sequence reads: CASSPSGRVQTETQYF. The CDR3 DNA reads as TGTGCCAGCTCACCAAGCGGGAGAGTGCAGACAGAGACCCAGTACTTC.

The chain uses TRBV10-2 and TRBJ2-7, with 12 bases fitting TRBD2. V lost 7 bases, J lost 4 bases, and 20 bases stayed unmatched. Germline values: CDR1 WSHSY, CDR2 SAAADI. The CDR3 extends over 19 amino acids. The CDR3 protein is CASKWTGVLAGGLIYEQYF. CDR3 sequence (DNA): TGCGCCAGCAAGTGGACCGGGGTACTAGCGGGAGGCCTCATTTACGAGCAGTACTTC.

This clone was picked up a small number of times. The chain links TRBV6-5 to TRBJ2-2; D gene uncertain. CDR3 length: 11 residues. The ends were cut back, 6 bases at V and 8 bases at J, with 7 bases in the middle. CDR1 MNHEY and CDR2 SVGAGI come from the germline V gene. The CDR3 bases are TGTGCCAGCAGCGAGACAGGGGAGCTGTTTTTT. This codes for CASSETGELFF.

The V call is TRBV11-2, the J call TRBJ1-4, with TRBD1 matching 7 bases. Germline V lookup: CDR1 SGHAT, CDR2 FQNNGV. V was clipped by 7 bases and J by 7 bases; unmatched bases: 18. The CDR3 has 17 residues. The CDR3 DNA is TGTGCCAGCAAAAAGACAGGGTCTAGGTTCGGGATTGAAAAACTGTTTTTT. Protein: CASKKTGSRFGIEKLFF.

The gene calls are TRBV28 and TRBJ2-1, with 9 nucleotides matching TRBD2. Germline CDR1 reads MDHEN; CDR2 reads SYDVKM. CDR3 length: 15 residues. Unmatched junction bases numbered 4, after V lost 6 bases and J lost 1 base. The CDR3 nucleotides read TGTGCCAGCAGCTCTAGCGGGACTTCCTACAATGAGCAGTTCTTC. It encodes CASSSSGTSYNEQFF.

V usage is TRBV6-2 or TRBV6-3 and J usage is TRBJ1-5, with 7 nucleotides matching TRBD1. Trimming cost V 2 bases and J 2 bases; bases outside gene matches: 12. Germline CDR1 and CDR2: MNHEY and SVGEGT. CDR3 size: 18 residues. CDR3 protein: CASSYRGRLYSGNQPQHF. In DNA form, the CDR3 reads TGTGCCAGCAGTTACAGGGGGCGGCTATATAGTGGCAATCAGCCCCAGCATTTT.

The chain is built from TRBV5-6 and TRBJ2-7; TRBD1 agrees at 9 bases. The CDR3 runs 15 residues. The V and J ends lost 0 bases and 5 bases, in that order; junction bases with no gene match: 6. Germline CDR1 reads SGHDT; CDR2 reads YYEEEE. DNA of the CDR3: TGTGCCAGCAGCTTGGAGGGGGACAGGGAAAACGAGCAGTACTTC. It specifies CASSLEGDRENEQYF.

This chain links TRBV11-1 with TRBJ2-7, with a tentative D call TRBD1 (5 bases). CDR1 and CDR2 (germline): SGHAT, FQDESV (reference sequence). V lost 5 bases to trimming and J lost 3 bases, with 17 bases between them. The length of the CDR3 is 15 residues. CDR3 in DNA: TGTGCCAGCAGCCCCCAGGGCAGGGTAGGCTACGAGCAGTACTTC. It translates to CASSPQGRVGYEQYF.

This clone was seen ten or more times. The genes are TRBV28 and TRBJ2-2, with 8 bases fitting TRBD2. The CDR3 is 14 residues long. Germline lookup yields CDR1 MDHEN and CDR2 SYDVKM. The J segment lost 6 bases and the V segment lost 7 bases, leaving 7 bases of the junction unmatched. The CDR3 loop is CASKSGSEAGELFF. CDR3 nucleotide sequence: TGTGCCAGCAAGAGCGGGAGTGAGGCCGGGGAGCTGTTTTTT.

The chain couples TRBV7-9 to TRBJ2-1, with D perhaps TRBD1 (5 bases). Trimming left V 5 bases short and J 5 bases short, with 16 bases between. The CDR3 totals 15 residues. Germline-derived CDR1 and CDR2 are SEHNR and FQNEAQ (reference sequence). The chain's CDR3 is CASSVTVAGNNEQFF. DNA of the CDR3: TGTGCCAGCAGCGTCACGGTGGCAGGGAACAATGAGCAGTTCTTC.

The chain is built from TRBV30 and TRBJ2-5; 9 bases fit TRBD1. The CDR3 has 15 amino acids. V was clipped by 4 bases and J by 1 base; unmatched bases: 7. Per germline, CDR1 GTSNPN and CDR2 SVGIG (reference sequence). The CDR3 sequence: CAWNKGQGPQETQYF. CDR3 bases: TGTGCCTGGAATAAGGGACAGGGCCCCCAAGAGACCCAGTACTTC.

The chain uses TRBV7-2 and TRBJ2-5, with 10 bases that match TRBD2. The CDR3 contains 17 residues. Per germline, CDR1 SGHTA and CDR2 FQGNSA. The junction had 10 bases not matched to a gene; V was cut back by 2 bases and J by 4 bases. The CDR3 DNA is TGTGCCAGCAGCTTAAGTCGGCTAGCGGGAGTCGGAGAGACCCAGTACTTC. Translating gives CASSLSRLAGVGETQYF. The full variable domain, its missing parts supplied by reference TRBV7-2 and TRBJ2-5, is GAGVSQSPSNKVTEKGKDVELRCDPISGHTALYWYRQSLGQGLEFLIYFQGNSAPDKSGLPSDRFSAERTGGSVSTLTIQRTQQEDSAVYLCASSLSRLAGVGETQYFGPGTRLLVL.

V usage is TRBV7-9 and J usage is TRBJ2-1; TRBD2 matches 12 bases. CDR1 is SEHNR, CDR2 FQNEAQ, per germline (reference sequence). V gave up 1 base and J gave up 4 bases; unmatched junction bases: 5. This CDR3 is built from 17 residues. The CDR3 nucleotides read TGTGCCAGCAGCTTAGGCGCTAGCGGGAGGGATTACAATGAGCAGTTCTTC. Translating gives CASSLGASGRDYNEQFF.

The V call is TRBV7-2, the J call TRBJ1-3; the D gene is possibly TRBD1 (5 bases). Per the germline V gene, CDR1 is SGHTA and CDR2 is FQGNSA. This CDR3 has 17 residues. V was shortened by 5 bases and J by 0 bases, with 17 bases between the two germline ends. The chain's CDR3 is CASSLTGGSISGNTIYF. The CDR3 DNA reads as TGTGCCAGCAGCCTTACCGGGGGGAGTATCTCTGGAAACACCATATATTTT.